These T cell receptor beta chains were read from a single sample in a study of cytomegalovirus exposure and HLA in healthy donors. The repertoire was sequenced with immunoSEQ multiplex PCR; TCRdb's copy has only in-frame clones and lacks some. The data show roughly 180,000 clones, 81% seen once. Sequenced input: PBMCs. The receptor set was obtained from a woman younger than 30 in good health and CMV-seropositive. CDR3s include the opening cysteine and the closing phenylalanine or tryptophan. D genes are given only for firm matches. Clone size is not always given. Where it is, it says once, few, many or a class for expanded clones.

V: TRBV6-1; D: -; J: TRBJ2-7; size: -; CDR3: CASSEYGGPYQQYF; DNA: TGTGCCAGCAGTGAGTACGGCGGCCCTTACCAGCAGTACTTC
V: TRBV7-6; D: -; J: TRBJ2-1; size: few; CDR3: CASSLVGGGYNEQFF; DNA: TGTGCCAGCAGCTTAGTTGGGGGCGGCTACAATGAGCAGTTCTTC
V: TRBV30; D: -; J: TRBJ1-1; size: -; CDR3: CAWDYRMNTEAFF; DNA: TGTGCCTGGGATTACAGGATGAACACTGAAGCTTTCTTT
V: TRBV27; D: TRBD2; J: TRBJ2-2; size: -; CDR3: CASTRTSGGISGGELFF; DNA: TGTGCCAGCACCCGGACTAGCGGGGGGATTAGTGGCGGGGAGCTGTTTTTT
V: TRBV6-1; D: -; J: TRBJ1-2; size: -; CDR3: CASRGIGQLGGYTF; DNA: TGTGCCAGCAGGGGGATAGGACAGCTCGGGGGCTACACCTTC
V: TRBV6-1; D: -; J: TRBJ2-7; size: -; CDR3: CASREAGPGDF; DNA: TGTGCCAGCAGGGAGGCCGGACCAGGGGACTTC
V: TRBV6-5; D: -; J: TRBJ1-2; size: -; CDR3: CASIPNGLKGGYTF; DNA: TGTGCCAGCATCCCGAATGGTCTCAAGGGGGGCTACACCTTC
V: TRBV5-5; D: TRBD2; J: TRBJ2-3; size: -; CDR3: CASSSSGGGDTQYF; DNA: TGTGCCAGCAGCTCTAGCGGGGGAGGAGATACGCAGTATTTT
V: TRBV2; D: TRBD1; J: TRBJ2-7; size: once; CDR3: CASSAQGYEQYF; DNA: TGTGCCAGCAGTGCACAGGGGTACGAGCAGTACTTC
V: TRBV5-6; D: -; J: TRBJ1-4; size: -; CDR3: CASSFWVGDLDATNEKLFF; DNA: TGTGCCAGCAGCTTTTGGGTCGGCGACCTAGATGCAACTAATGAAAAACTGTTTTTT
V: TRBV5-1; D: TRBD1; J: TRBJ2-7; size: -; CDR3: CASSPLGTGGHEQYF; DNA: TGCGCCAGCAGCCCGTTGGGGACAGGGGGCCACGAGCAGTACTTC
V: TRBV7-9; D: -; J: TRBJ1-1; size: -; CDR3: CASSSRGAPEAFF; DNA: TGTGCCAGCAGCTCCCGGGGGGCCCCTGAAGCTTTCTTT
V: TRBV2; D: TRBD1; J: TRBJ2-5; size: -; CDR3: CASNRGLETQYF; DNA: TGTGCCAGCAACAGGGGGCTAGAGACCCAGTACTTC
V: TRBV7-3; D: -; J: TRBJ2-3; size: -; CDR3: CASSLGLGNTQYF; DNA: TGTGCCAGCAGCTTAGGGCTGGGTAATACGCAGTATTTT
V: TRBV15; D: -; J: TRBJ1-6; size: -; CDR3: CATSRALNSPLHF; DNA: TGTGCCACCAGCAGAGCCTTGAATTCACCCCTCCACTTT
V: TRBV6-5; D: TRBD1; J: TRBJ1-6; size: few; CDR3: CASSLGQGHSSPLHF; DNA: TGTGCCAGCAGCCTAGGACAGGGCCATAGTTCACCCCTCCACTTT
V: TRBV4-1; D: -; J: TRBJ2-7; size: -; CDR3: CASTQQPEQGSYEQYF; DNA: TGCGCCAGCACCCAACAACCTGAACAGGGTTCCTACGAGCAGTACTTC
V: TRBV9; D: -; J: TRBJ2-1; size: -; CDR3: CASSPRGWVYNEQFF; DNA: TGTGCCAGCAGCCCCCGGGGGTGGGTCTACAATGAGCAGTTCTTC
V: TRBV30; D: -; J: TRBJ2-3; size: -; CDR3: CAWSVLLDTQYF; DNA: TGTGCCTGGAGTGTACTCTTAGATACGCAGTATTTT
V: TRBV9; D: -; J: TRBJ2-3; size: -; CDR3: CASSGGRDLQYF; DNA: TGTGCCAGCAGCGGGGGCCGGGACTTGCAGTATTTT
V: TRBV2; D: TRBD2; J: TRBJ2-1; size: once; CDR3: CASDHSGGTYNEQFF; DNA: TGTGCCAGCGATCACAGCGGGGGAACCTACAATGAGCAGTTCTTC
V: TRBV19; D: -; J: TRBJ2-2; size: -; CDR3: CASRLSTGELFF; DNA: TGTGCCAGTAGACTCTCCACCGGGGAGCTGTTTTTT
V: TRBV2; D: -; J: TRBJ2-3; size: once; CDR3: CASSVTTDTQYF; DNA: TGTGCCAGCTCAGTTACCACAGATACGCAGTATTTT
V: TRBV2; D: TRBD1; J: TRBJ1-2; size: -; CDR3: CAARTGKNYGYTF; DNA: TGTGCTGCCCGGACAGGGAAGAACTATGGCTACACCTTC
V: TRBV28; D: TRBD2; J: TRBJ2-7; size: -; CDR3: CASVTSGQLEQYF; DNA: TGTGCCAGCGTGACTAGCGGCCAGCTAGAGCAGTACTTC
V: TRBV9; D: TRBD1; J: TRBJ2-6; size: -; CDR3: CASTPGQGGTGANVLTF; DNA: TGTGCCAGCACCCCCGGACAGGGAGGTACTGGGGCCAACGTCCTGACTTTC
V: TRBV5-1; D: TRBD1; J: TRBJ1-5; size: -; CDR3: CASSLTGDNQPQHF; DNA: TGCGCCAGCAGCTTGACAGGGGATAATCAGCCCCAGCATTTT
V: TRBV11-3; D: -; J: TRBJ2-5; size: -; CDR3: CASSFWEGGQETQYF; DNA: TGTGCCAGCAGCTTTTGGGAGGGGGGGCAAGAGACCCAGTACTTC
V: TRBV12-5; D: TRBD2; J: TRBJ2-1; size: -; CDR3: CASGKGLALMDEQFF; DNA: TGTGCTAGTGGCAAGGGACTAGCGTTAATGGATGAGCAGTTCTTC
V: TRBV10-1; D: TRBD2; J: TRBJ2-7; size: -; CDR3: CASSETSGGYEQYF; DNA: TGCGCCAGCAGTGAGACTAGCGGGGGGTACGAGCAGTACTTC
V: TRBV5-6; D: TRBD2; J: TRBJ2-7; size: -; CDR3: CASRFLVLAGGREQYF; DNA: TGTGCCAGCAGATTTTTAGTGCTTGCGGGGGGGCGCGAGCAGTACTTC
V: TRBV10-3; D: TRBD1; J: TRBJ2-2; size: -; CDR3: CAIRTGGWTGELFF; DNA: TGTGCCATCAGGACAGGGGGTTGGACCGGGGAGCTGTTTTTT
V: TRBV6-1; D: -; J: TRBJ2-1; size: -; CDR3: CASSGGLGSTYNEQFF; DNA: TGTGCCAGCAGTGGAGGGTTGGGGAGTACTTACAATGAGCAGTTCTTC
V: TRBV27; D: -; J: TRBJ2-1; size: once; CDR3: CASSLWLEGVNEQFF; DNA: TGTGCCAGCAGTTTGTGGCTCGAGGGCGTCAATGAGCAGTTCTTC
V: TRBV6-5; D: TRBD1; J: TRBJ1-6; size: -; CDR3: CASSYSSRTGVSPLHF; DNA: TGTGCCAGCAGTTATAGCTCCAGGACAGGGGTCTCACCCCTCCACTTT
V: TRBV19; D: -; J: TRBJ1-1; size: once; CDR3: CASSTEGNTEAFF; DNA: TGTGCCAGTAGTACGGAGGGGAACACTGAAGCTTTCTTT
V: TRBV6-5; D: -; J: TRBJ2-1; size: -; CDR3: CATGVNSYNEQFF; DNA: TGTGCCACGGGGGTTAACTCCTACAATGAGCAGTTCTTC
V: TRBV5-5; D: TRBD1; J: TRBJ2-7; size: -; CDR3: CASSLGQGESYEQYF; DNA: TGTGCCAGCAGCTTGGGGCAGGGGGAAAGCTACGAGCAGTACTTC
V: TRBV6-1; D: -; J: TRBJ2-1; size: -; CDR3: CASSEAAGSYNEQFF; DNA: TGTGCCAGCAGTGAAGCGGCAGGTTCCTACAATGAGCAGTTCTTC
V: TRBV4-2; D: -; J: TRBJ2-3; size: -; CDR3: CASMVGRATDTQYF; DNA: TGTGCCAGCATGGTCGGCAGGGCAACAGATACGCAGTATTTT
V: TRBV6-5; D: TRBD1; J: TRBJ1-1; size: -; CDR3: CASSRTPYRGVEAFF; DNA: TGTGCCAGCAGTCGCACCCCTTACAGGGGGGTGGAAGCTTTCTTT
V: TRBV9; D: -; J: TRBJ2-1; size: -; CDR3: CASSLGLSYNEQFF; DNA: TGTGCCAGCAGCCTTGGGCTTTCCTACAATGAGCAGTTCTTC